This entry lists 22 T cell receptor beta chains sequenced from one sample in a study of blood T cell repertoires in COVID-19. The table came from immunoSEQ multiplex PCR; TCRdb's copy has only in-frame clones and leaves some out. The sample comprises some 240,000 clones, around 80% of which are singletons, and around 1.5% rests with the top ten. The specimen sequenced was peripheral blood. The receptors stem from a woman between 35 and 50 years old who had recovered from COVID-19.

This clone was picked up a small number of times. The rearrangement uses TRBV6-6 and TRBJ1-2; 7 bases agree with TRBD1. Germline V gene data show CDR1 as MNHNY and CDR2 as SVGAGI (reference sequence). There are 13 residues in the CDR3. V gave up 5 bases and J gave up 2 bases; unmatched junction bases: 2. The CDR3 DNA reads TGTGCCAGCAGTACAGGGGTAAACTATGGCTACACCTTC. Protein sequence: CASSTGVNYGYTF.

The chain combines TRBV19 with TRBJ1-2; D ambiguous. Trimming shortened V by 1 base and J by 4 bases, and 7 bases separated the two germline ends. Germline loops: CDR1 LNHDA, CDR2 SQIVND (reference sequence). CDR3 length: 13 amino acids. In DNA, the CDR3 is TGTGCCAGTAGTATAGGACTTGCCTATGGCTACACCTTC. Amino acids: CASSIGLAYGYTF.

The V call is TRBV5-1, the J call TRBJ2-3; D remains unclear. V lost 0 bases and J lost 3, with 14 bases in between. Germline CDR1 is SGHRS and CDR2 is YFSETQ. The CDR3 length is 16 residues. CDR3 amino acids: CASSLAFVPGTDTQYF. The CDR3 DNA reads TGCGCCAGCAGCTTGGCCTTCGTGCCCGGGACAGATACGCAGTATTTT. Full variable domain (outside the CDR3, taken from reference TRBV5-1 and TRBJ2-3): KAGVTQTPRYLIKTRGQQVTLSCSPISGHRSVSWYQQTPGQGLQFLFEYFSETQRNKGNFPGRFSGRQFSNSRSEMNVSTLELGDSALYLCASSLAFVPGTDTQYFGPGTRLTVL.

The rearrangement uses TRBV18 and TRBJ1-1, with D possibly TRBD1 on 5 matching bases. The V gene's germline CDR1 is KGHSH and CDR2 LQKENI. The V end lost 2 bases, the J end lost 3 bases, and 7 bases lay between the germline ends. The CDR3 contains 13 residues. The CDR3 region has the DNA TGTGCCAGCTCACCAGCCAGGGACACTGAAGCTTTCTTT. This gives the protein CASSPARDTEAFF.

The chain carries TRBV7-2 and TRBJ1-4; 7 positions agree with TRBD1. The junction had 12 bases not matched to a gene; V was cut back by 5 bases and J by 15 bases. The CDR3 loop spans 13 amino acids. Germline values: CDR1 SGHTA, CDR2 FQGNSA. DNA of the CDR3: TGTGCCAGCAGCGAAGGACAGGCCACAATGGTGTTTTTT. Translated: CASSEGQATMVFF.

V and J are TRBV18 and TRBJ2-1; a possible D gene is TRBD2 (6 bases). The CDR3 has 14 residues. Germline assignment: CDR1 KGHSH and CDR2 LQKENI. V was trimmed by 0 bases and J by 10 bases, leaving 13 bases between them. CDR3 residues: CASSPPGLRGEQFF. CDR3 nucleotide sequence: TGTGCCAGCTCACCACCTGGTCTCCGGGGGGAGCAGTTCTTC.

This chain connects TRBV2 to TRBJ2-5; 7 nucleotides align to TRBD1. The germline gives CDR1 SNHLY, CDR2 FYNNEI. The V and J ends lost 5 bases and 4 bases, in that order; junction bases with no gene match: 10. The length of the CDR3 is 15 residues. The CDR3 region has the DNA TGTGCCAGCAGTTCCCCTGGGTGGACAGGAGAGACCCAGTACTTC. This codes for CASSSPGWTGETQYF.

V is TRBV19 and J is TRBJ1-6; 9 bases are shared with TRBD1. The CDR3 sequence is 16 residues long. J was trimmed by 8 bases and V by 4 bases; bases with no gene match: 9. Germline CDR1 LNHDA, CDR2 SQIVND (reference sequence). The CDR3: CASSKHRDRVDSPLHF. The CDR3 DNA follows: TGTGCCAGTAGTAAACACAGGGACAGGGTGGATTCACCCCTCCACTTT. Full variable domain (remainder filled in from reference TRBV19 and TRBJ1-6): DGGITQSPKYLFRKEGQNVTLSCEQNLNHDAMYWYRQDPGQGLRLIYYSQIVNDFQKGDIAEGYSVSREKKESFPLTVTSAQKNPTAFYLCASSKHRDRVDSPLHFGNGTRLTVT.

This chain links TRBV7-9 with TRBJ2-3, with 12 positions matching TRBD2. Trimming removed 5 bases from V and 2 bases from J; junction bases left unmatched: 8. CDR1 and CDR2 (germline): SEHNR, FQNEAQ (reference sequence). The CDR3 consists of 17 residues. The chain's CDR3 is CASSISSGGGYTDTQYF. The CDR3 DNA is TGTGCCAGCAGCATCTCTAGCGGGGGGGGATACACAGATACGCAGTATTTT. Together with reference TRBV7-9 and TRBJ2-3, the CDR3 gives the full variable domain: DTGVSQNPRHKITKRGQNVTFRCDPISEHNRLYWYRQTLGQGPEFLTYFQNEAQLEKSRLLSDRFSAERPKGSFSTLEIQRTEQGDSAMYLCASSISSGGGYTDTQYFGPGTRLTVL.

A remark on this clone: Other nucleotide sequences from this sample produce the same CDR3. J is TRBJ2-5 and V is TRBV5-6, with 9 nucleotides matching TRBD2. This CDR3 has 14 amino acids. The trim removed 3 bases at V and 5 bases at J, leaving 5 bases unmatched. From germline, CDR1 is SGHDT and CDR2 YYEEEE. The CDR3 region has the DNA TGTGCCAGCAGCTCTGGGGCGGGGGGGGAGACCCAGTACTTC. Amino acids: CASSSGAGGETQYF.

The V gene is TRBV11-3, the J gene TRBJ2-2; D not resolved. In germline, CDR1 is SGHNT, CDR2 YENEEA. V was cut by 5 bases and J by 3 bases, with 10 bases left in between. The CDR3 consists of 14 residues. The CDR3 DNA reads TGTGCCAGCAGCCACCGCCCGGACACCGGGGAGCTGTTTTTT. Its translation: CASSHRPDTGELFF.

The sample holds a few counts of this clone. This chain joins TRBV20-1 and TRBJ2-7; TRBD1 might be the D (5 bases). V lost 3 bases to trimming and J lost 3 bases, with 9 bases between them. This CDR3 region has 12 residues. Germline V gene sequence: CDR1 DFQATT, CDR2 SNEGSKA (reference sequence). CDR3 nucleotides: TGCAGTGCTAGTGCAAGGGGCTACGAGCAGTACTTC. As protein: CSASARGYEQYF.

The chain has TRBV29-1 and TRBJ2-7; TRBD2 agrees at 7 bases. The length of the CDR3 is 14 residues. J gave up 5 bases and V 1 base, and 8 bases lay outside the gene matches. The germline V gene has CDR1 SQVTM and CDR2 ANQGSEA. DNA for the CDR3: TGCAGCGTTGAAGCGGGGGGTCGACTAAACGAGCAGTACTTC. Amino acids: CSVEAGGRLNEQYF.

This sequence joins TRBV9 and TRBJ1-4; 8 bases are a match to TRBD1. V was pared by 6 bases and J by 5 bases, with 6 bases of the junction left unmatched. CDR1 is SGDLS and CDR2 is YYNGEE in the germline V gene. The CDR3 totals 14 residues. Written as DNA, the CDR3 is TGTGCCAGCACACCATCAGGGGGCAATGAAAAACTGTTTTTT. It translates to CASTPSGGNEKLFF.

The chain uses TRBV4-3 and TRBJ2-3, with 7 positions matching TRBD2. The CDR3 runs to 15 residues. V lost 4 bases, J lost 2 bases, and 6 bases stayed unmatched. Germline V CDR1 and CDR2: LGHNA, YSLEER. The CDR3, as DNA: TGCGCCAGCAGCCGCCTGGGGGGGGACACAGATACGCAGTATTTT. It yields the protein CASSRLGGDTDTQYF.

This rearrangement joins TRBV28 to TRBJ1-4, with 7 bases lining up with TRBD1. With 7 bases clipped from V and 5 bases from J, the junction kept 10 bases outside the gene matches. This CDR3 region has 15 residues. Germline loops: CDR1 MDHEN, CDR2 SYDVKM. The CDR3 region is CASIRNRGKNEKLFF. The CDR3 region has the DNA TGTGCCAGCATCAGGAACAGGGGAAAAAATGAAAAACTGTTTTTT.

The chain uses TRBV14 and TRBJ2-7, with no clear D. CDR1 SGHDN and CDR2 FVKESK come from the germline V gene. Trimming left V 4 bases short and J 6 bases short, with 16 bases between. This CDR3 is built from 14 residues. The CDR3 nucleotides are TGTGCCAGCAGCCCACGTACCCCTCCGGGCGAGCAGTACTTC. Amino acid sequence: CASSPRTPPGEQYF.

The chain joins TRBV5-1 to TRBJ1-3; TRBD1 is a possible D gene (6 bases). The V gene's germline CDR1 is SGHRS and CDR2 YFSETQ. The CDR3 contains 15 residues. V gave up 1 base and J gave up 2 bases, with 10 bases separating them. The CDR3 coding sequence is TGCGCCAGCAGCTTGATCGGGGGGCCTGGAAACACCATATATTTT. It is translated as CASSLIGGPGNTIYF.

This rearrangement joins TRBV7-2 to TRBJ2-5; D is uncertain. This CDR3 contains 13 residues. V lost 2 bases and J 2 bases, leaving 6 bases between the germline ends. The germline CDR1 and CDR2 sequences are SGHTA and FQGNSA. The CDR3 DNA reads TGTGCCAGCAGCTTAAATAGTCAAGAGACCCAGTACTTC. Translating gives CASSLNSQETQYF. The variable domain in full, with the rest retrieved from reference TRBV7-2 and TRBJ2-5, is GAGVSQSPSNKVTEKGKDVELRCDPISGHTALYWYRQSLGQGLEFLIYFQGNSAPDKSGLPSDRFSAERTGGSVSTLTIQRTQQEDSAVYLCASSLNSQETQYFGPGTRLLVL.

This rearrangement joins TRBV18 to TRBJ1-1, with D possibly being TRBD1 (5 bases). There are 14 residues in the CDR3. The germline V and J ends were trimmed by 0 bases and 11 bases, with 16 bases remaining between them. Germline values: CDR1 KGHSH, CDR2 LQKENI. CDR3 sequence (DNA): TGTGCCAGCTCACCACCGTCCGGGGGATCCGTGGCTTTCTTT. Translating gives CASSPPSGGSVAFF. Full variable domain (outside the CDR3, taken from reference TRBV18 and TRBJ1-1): NAGVMQNPRHLVRRRGQEARLRCSPMKGHSHVYWYRQLPEEGLKFMVYLQKENIIDESGMPKERFSAEFPKEGPSILRIQQVVRGDSAAYFCASSPPSGGSVAFFGQGTRLTVV.

CDR3 in amino acids: CASSFPGLPLHF. In DNA, the CDR3 is TGTGCCAGCAGCTTTCCAGGTCTGCCCCTCCACTTT. The V gene is TRBV5-4, the J gene TRBJ1-6; D not certain. Between the trimmed V and J ends, which lost 2 bases and 13 bases, there was a span of 10 bases. This CDR3 has 12 amino acids. Germline V CDR1 and CDR2: SGHNT, YYREEE (reference sequence).

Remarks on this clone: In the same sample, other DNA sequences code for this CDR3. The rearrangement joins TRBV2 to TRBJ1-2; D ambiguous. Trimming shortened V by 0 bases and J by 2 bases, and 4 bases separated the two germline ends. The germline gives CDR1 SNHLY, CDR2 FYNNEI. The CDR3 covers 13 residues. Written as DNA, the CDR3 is TGTGCCAGCAGTGAAGCCAGAAACTATGGCTACACCTTC. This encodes CASSEARNYGYTF.